A single sample is the source of the 7 T cell receptor beta chains below, sequenced in a study of regulatory T cells in long-lasting Graves disease. Noted time point: newly diagnosed GD, antithyroid drugs for less than 3 months. Extracted PBMC RNA gave rise to the TCR library. Building the TCR beta libraries relied on iRepertoire HTBI primers, and CDR3 regions underwent Arm-PCR. A single record per CDR3 protein comes from TCRdb applying MiXCR to the multiplex PCR reads. The table records 350,000 to 500,000 distinct CDR3 sequences, around 15% of them present only once. These data were likewise used in another study, on T cells in Graves' hyperthyroidism and ophthalmopathy.

Sequencing was performed on peripheral blood mononuclear cells (PBMCs), taken at new diagnosis, from a patient treated with antithyroid drugs. Every receptor here comes from a woman between 50 and 59 years old with Graves disease.

This clonotype came up many times. The chain combines TRBV7-3 with TRBJ2-5; 11 bases line up with TRBD2. The germline V gene encodes CDR1 SGHTA and CDR2 FQGTGA. CDR3 size: 16 residues. V gave up 0 bases and J gave up 5 bases; unmatched junction bases: 5. CDR3 in DNA: TGTGCCAGCAGCTTAACCGGACTAGCGGGTCGGGAGACCCAGTACTTC. Its protein is CASSLTGLAGRETQYF.

This clonotype was picked up many times. The V gene is TRBV6-5, the J gene TRBJ2-5; 8 bases map to TRBD2. The CDR3 spans 15 residues. V trimming: 1 base; J trimming: 5 bases; junction bases outside the gene matches: 6. Per germline, CDR1 MNHEY and CDR2 SVGAGI. The CDR3 coding sequence is TGTGCCAGCAGTTACTACTCGACTAGCGCTGAGACCCAGTACTTC. It encodes CASSYYSTSAETQYF.

This clonotype was counted ten times or more. The chain joins TRBV2 to TRBJ2-2; D possibly uses TRBD1 or TRBD2 (5 bases each). Looked up from germline, CDR1 is SNHLY and CDR2 is FYNNEI. V lost 3 bases and J lost 4, with 9 bases in between. The CDR3 is 14 residues long. The CDR3 here is CASSDGTGTGELFF. In nucleotides, the CDR3 is TGTGCCAGCAGTGACGGGACGGGCACCGGGGAGCTGTTTTTT.

There are many counts of this clonotype. CDR3 nucleotide sequence: TGTGCCAGCAGTTATTATGCCCCCAGCGGGACTCACTCCTACGAGCAGTACTTC. This gives the protein CASSYYAPSGTHSYEQYF. The chain employs TRBV6-2 or TRBV6-3 and TRBJ2-7; 7 bases are a match to TRBD2. The CDR3 has 18 amino acids. Germline V gene lookup returns CDR1 MNHEY and CDR2 SVGEGT. V shed 3 bases, J shed 0 bases, and the junction held 14 bases outside the gene matches.

The table lists this clonotype with many counts. The chain couples TRBV5-1 to TRBJ2-3; D is possibly TRBD1 or TRBD2 (6 bases each). This CDR3 comprises 14 residues. Trimming took 4 bases from V and 4 from J, leaving 13 bases between them. Germline-derived CDR1 and CDR2 are SGHRS and YFSETQ. The CDR3 here is CASSPLGGPDTQYF. In DNA, the CDR3 is TGCGCCAGCAGCCCCCTAGGGGGGCCAGATACGCAGTATTTT.

J is TRBJ1-2 and V is TRBV5-1, with 7 bases fitting TRBD1. This CDR3 comprises 14 residues. Germline V lookup: CDR1 SGHRS, CDR2 YFSETQ. V dropped 2 bases and J dropped 5; count of bases not matched to a gene: 6. The DNA of the CDR3 is TGCGCCAGCAGCTTTGAGGGACAGAATTATGGCTACACCTTC. Amino acid sequence: CASSFEGQNYGYTF. Complete variable domain (other parts from reference TRBV5-1 and TRBJ1-2): KAGVTQTPRYLIKTRGQQVTLSCSPISGHRSVSWYQQTPGQGLQFLFEYFSETQRNKGNFPGRFSGRQFSNSRSEMNVSTLELGDSALYLCASSFEGQNYGYTFGSGTRLTVV.

This clonotype came up many times. This chain links TRBV28 with TRBJ2-7; D unclear. Germline CDR1 is MDHEN and CDR2 is SYDVKM. The CDR3 runs to 15 residues. V lost 3 bases and J 0 bases, leaving 12 bases between the germline ends. For the CDR3, the DNA is TGTGCCAGCAGTTTGGCGGCAGTGAGCTCCTACGAGCAGTACTTC. This encodes CASSLAAVSSYEQYF.